This paragraph covers one T cell receptor (beta chain) sequence. Additional DNA sequences in this sample encode the identical CDR3. Under the authors' procedure: Sequence data from immunoSEQ were junction-only and lacked quality scores; consequently, filtering differed. TCRdb keeps only in-frame clones here, not all; method: immunoSEQ multiplex PCR. V and J calls and clone size follow that table, whereas D and trimming were derived from the DNA. The table lists more than 500,000 clones, approximately 96% of them singletons. The sample is drawn from a study of shared clonotypes between healthy human individuals. In the naive CD8 group, cells lacked CD45RO and were positively selected for CCR7, so terminally differentiated effector memory CD45RA+ cells were left out. The source is a woman in her twenties or thirties in good health. The sequenced sample was naive CD8+ T cells sorted from blood.

CDR3 in amino acids: CASSFRDNPYEQYF. The CDR3 nucleotides are TGTGCCAGCTCGTTCCGGGACAATCCCTACGAGCAGTACTTC. The chain recombines TRBV28 with TRBJ2-7, with D perhaps TRBD1 (6 bases). Per the germline V gene, CDR1 is MDHEN and CDR2 is SYDVKM. V lost 8 bases to trimming and J lost 2 bases, with 16 bases between them. The CDR3 has 14 residues.